This TCR beta chain was identified during a study of T cell changes during pregnancy in multiple sclerosis. V was pared by 2 bases and J by 0 bases, with 5 bases between. The CDR3 sequence is 15 residues long. Germline loops: CDR1 SGHAT, CDR2 FQNNGV. Using immunoSEQ multiplex PCR, the repertoire was profiled, and TCRdb retains in-frame clones only, with some absent. This repertoire shows tens of thousands of clones, approximately 88% found once; its top ten account for 9.7%. The specimen was CD8+ T cells from peripheral blood mononuclear cells, collected in the first trimester of pregnancy. The source of this sequence is a female donor with multiple sclerosis, enrolled in a pregnancy study. The rearrangement joins TRBV11-2 to TRBJ2-6; D not resolved. CDR3 nucleotide sequence: TGTGCCAGCAGCTTAATGAGCTCTGGGGCCAACGTCCTGACTTTC. Amino acid sequence: CASSLMSSGANVLTF.